These T cell receptor beta chains were read from a single sample in a study of cytomegalovirus exposure and HLA in healthy donors. Only in-frame clones appear in the TCRdb table, and some are missing; sequencing was by immunoSEQ multiplex PCR. The sample holds approximately 170,000 clones, roughly 80% seen once. The source material was PBMCs. The source of these receptors is a man younger than 35 in good health and CMV-seropositive. Both conserved end residues are part of each CDR3. A D gene is named only where the DNA matches it firmly. Rows give clone size only sometimes, using once, few, many, or a class for an expanded clone.

d_call,clone_size,j_call,v_call,cdr3_aa,cdr3_nt
TRBD2,.,TRBJ2-5,TRBV4-1,CASSQESRGGETQYF,TGCGCCAGCAGCCAAGAAAGCCGGGGGGGGGAGACCCAGTACTTC
.,.,TRBJ2-7,TRBV28,CASSPSGPAYEQYF,TGTGCCAGCAGTCCCAGCGGGCCTGCCTACGAGCAGTACTTC
.,.,TRBJ1-2,TRBV6-1,CASRPGSYYGYTF,TGTGCCAGCAGGCCGGGGAGCTACTATGGCTACACCTTC
TRBD2,few,TRBJ2-5,TRBV5-4,CASSLMGGYQETQYF,TGTGCCAGCAGCTTGATGGGGGGGTACCAAGAGACCCAGTACTTC
.,few,TRBJ2-1,TRBV10-3,CAISDMGGTDNEQFF,TGTGCCATCAGTGATATGGGGGGAACCGACAATGAGCAGTTCTTC
TRBD1,.,TRBJ2-7,TRBV28,CASSSDRELSTYEQYF,TGTGCCAGCAGTTCGGACAGGGAGCTATCTACCTACGAGCAGTACTTC
.,.,TRBJ1-1,TRBV6-5,CASSELGSGEAFF,TGTGCCAGCAGTGAGTTGGGATCGGGGGAAGCTTTCTTT
.,.,TRBJ1-5,TRBV7-8,CASSFSSVQPQHF,TGTGCCAGCAGCTTTTCCTCAGTCCAGCCCCAGCATTTT
.,.,TRBJ2-7,TRBV7-9,CASSLAVGTGNFYEQYF,TGTGCCAGCAGCTTAGCCGTAGGAACCGGGAACTTCTACGAGCAGTACTTC
.,.,TRBJ1-4,TRBV7-3,CASSLAGGGAEKLFF,TGTGCCAGCAGCTTGGCTGGGGGAGGGGCTGAAAAACTGTTTTTT
.,.,TRBJ1-1,TRBV9,CASSVLAGNTEAFF,TGTGCCAGCAGCGTACTGGCAGGGAACACTGAAGCTTTCTTT
.,.,TRBJ2-7,TRBV5-6,CASSFGNSYEQYF,TGTGCCAGCAGCTTCGGGAACTCCTACGAGCAGTACTTC
.,.,TRBJ2-7,TRBV7-9,CASSLGTREQYF,TGTGCCAGCAGCTTAGGAACGCGCGAGCAGTACTTC
.,few,TRBJ2-3,TRBV5-1,CASSLAAGFTDTQYF,TGCGCCAGCAGCTTGGCCGCGGGGTTCACAGATACGCAGTATTTT
TRBD1,.,TRBJ1-2,TRBV29-1,CSVEEETGYYGYTF,TGCAGCGTTGAAGAGGAGACAGGGTACTATGGCTACACCTTC
.,.,TRBJ2-4,TRBV5-1,CASSLAVTAGPKNIQYF,TGCGCCAGCAGCTTGGCCGTAACGGCAGGGCCTAAAAACATTCAGTACTTC
.,.,TRBJ2-7,TRBV28,CASSTTGGQAYEQYF,TGTGCCAGCAGTACAACGGGGGGACAGGCCTACGAGCAGTACTTC
TRBD2,.,TRBJ2-7,TRBV19,CASSMRLAVSYEQYF,TGTGCCAGTAGTATGCGGCTAGCGGTATCCTACGAGCAGTACTTC
TRBD1,few,TRBJ2-3,TRBV27,CASSPRTGGTDTQYF,TGTGCCAGCAGTCCACGGACAGGGGGCACAGATACGCAGTATTTT
.,.,TRBJ1-2,TRBV10-2,CASASTPVGGYTF,TGCGCCAGCGCCTCCACCCCGGTCGGGGGCTACACCTTC